The present T cell receptor beta chain was sequenced within a study of CD8 T cells in acute hepatitis C reinfection. With regard to this clone: The target antigen is unknown.

Time point given: naive CD8 control sorted from an acute-time-point sample. Cells were stained for CD3, CD8 and CD45RO, excluding dead cells. Study-wide results and caveats: One of thirteen outcome-independent public clonotypes used V04-02/J02-02. Diversity was high, without significant differences between resolver and chronic groups.

The CDR3 runs to 11 residues. From germline, CDR1 is MNHEY and CDR2 SVGAGI. Trimming cost V 6 bases and J 5 bases, with 7 bases left between them. The protocol was immunoSEQ multiplex PCR, while the TCRdb copy is restricted to in-frame clones and leaves out a portion. The sample holds around 36,000 clones, 70% to 90% seen once. This clonotype was obtained from a woman aged 18-30 years who spontaneously cleared hepatitis C infection. Material for sequencing was naive CD8+ T cells from PBMCs. The chain is built from TRBV6-5 and TRBJ1-2; D gene ambiguous. CDR3: CASSQGYGYTF. In DNA form, the CDR3 reads TGTGCCAGCAGCCAAGGGTATGGCTACACCTTC.